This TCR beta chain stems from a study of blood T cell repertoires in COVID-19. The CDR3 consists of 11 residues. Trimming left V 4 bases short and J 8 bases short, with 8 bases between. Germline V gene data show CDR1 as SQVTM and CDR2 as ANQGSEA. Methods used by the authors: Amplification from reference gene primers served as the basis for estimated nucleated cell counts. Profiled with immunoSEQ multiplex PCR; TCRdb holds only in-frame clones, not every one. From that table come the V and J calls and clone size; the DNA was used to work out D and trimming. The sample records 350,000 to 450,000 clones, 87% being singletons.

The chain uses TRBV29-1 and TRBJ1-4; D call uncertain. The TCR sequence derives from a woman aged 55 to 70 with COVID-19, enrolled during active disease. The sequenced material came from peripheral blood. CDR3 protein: CSVVFLEKLFF. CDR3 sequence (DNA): TGCAGCGTTGTTTTTCTAGAAAAACTGTTTTTT. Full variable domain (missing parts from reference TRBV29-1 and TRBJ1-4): SAVISQKPSRDICQRGTSLTIQCQVDSQVTMMFWYRQQPGQSLTLIATANQGSEATYESGFVIDKFPISRPNLTFSTLTVSNMSPEDSSIYLCSVVFLEKLFFGSGTQLSVL.